These 28 T cell receptor beta chains were all obtained from the same sample, sequenced in a study of blood T cells in healthy people across ages. Combining a sample-barcoded 5' primer with a J-beta primer mix, a second PCR ran for 7 to 11 cycles. TCRdb fed the 5' RACE reads into MiXCR, producing one record per CDR3 protein. The sample lists some 1.5 million distinct CDR3 sequences; roughly 27% were seen once. Sequencing input: blood. The receptors shown here come from a woman under 40 in good health.

The chain employs TRBV19 and TRBJ1-2, with D maybe TRBD1 (6 bases). From germline, CDR1 is LNHDA and CDR2 SQIVND (reference sequence). V lost 2 bases to trimming and J lost 2 bases, with 18 bases between them. There are 17 residues in the CDR3. CDR3 protein: CASSISPGAGANYGYTF. The CDR3 bases are TGTGCCAGTAGTATATCCCCGGGAGCGGGGGCGAACTATGGCTACACCTTC.

This clonotype turned up a few times. The rearrangement joins TRBV2 to TRBJ2-1; 11 nucleotides agree with TRBD2. The CDR3 is 15 residues long. With V trimmed by 8 bases and J by 6 bases, 9 bases remained unmatched. Germline CDR1 and CDR2: SNHLY and FYNNEI. This CDR3 is CASGMNLAGGNEQFF. CDR3 nucleotide sequence: TGTGCCAGCGGGATGAACCTAGCGGGAGGCAATGAGCAGTTCTTC.

This clonotype was counted only a few times. Compared with germline, one end of the junction differs, possibly owing to a read error. The chain links TRBV7-9 to TRBJ2-7; TRBD2 agrees at 12 bases. Germline CDR1 is SEHNR and CDR2 is FQNEAQ (reference sequence). This CDR3 spans 14 amino acids. The CDR3 coding sequence is TGTGCCAGCAGCAACCTAGCGGGGGGGTACGAACAGTACTTC. Translating it yields CASSNLAGGYEQYF.

This chain joins TRBV15 and TRBJ2-5, with D perhaps matching TRBD2 (6 bases). Trimming took off 3 bases at V and 4 bases at J, with 15 bases between the two ends. The CDR3 consists of 15 residues. Germline CDR1 LNHNV, CDR2 YYDKDF (reference sequence). The CDR3 here is CATSRGGGGAETQYF. CDR3 nucleotide sequence: TGTGCCACCAGCAGGGGTGGAGGAGGGGCAGAGACCCAGTACTTC. The whole variable domain, filled in from reference TRBV15 and TRBJ2-5, reads DAMVIQNPRYQVTQFGKPVTLSCSQTLNHNVMYWYQQKSSQAPKLLFHYYDKDFNNEADTPDNFQSRRPNTSFCFLDIRSPGLGDTAMYLCATSRGGGGAETQYFGPGTRLLVL.

This clonotype appeared a few times. The chain uses TRBV2 and TRBJ2-1; 12 bases agree with TRBD2. J gave up 5 bases and V 0 bases, and 5 bases lay outside the gene matches. CDR3 length: 17 amino acids. From germline, CDR1 is SNHLY and CDR2 FYNNEI. The CDR3 loop is CASSEALTSGGNNEQFF. The CDR3 region has the DNA TGTGCCAGCAGTGAAGCGCTTACTAGCGGGGGGAACAATGAGCAGTTCTTC.

Details on this clonotype: At one of its ends the junction is not consistent with the germline gene, which may arise from a read error. The CDR3 DNA follows: TGTGCCGGCAGCCCCTCGTTTGAGGGGAGCACAGATACGCAGTATTTT. This sequence encodes CAGSPSFEGSTDTQYF. The chain combines TRBV28 with TRBJ2-3; D could derive from TRBD1 or TRBD2 (5 bases each). The CDR3 is made up of 16 amino acids. Per the germline V gene, CDR1 is MDHEN and CDR2 is SYDVKM.

Comment on this clonotype: At one of its ends the junction is not consistent with the germline gene, which may arise from a read error. V is TRBV10-3 and J is TRBJ1-2, with D possibly matching TRBD1 (6 bases). From germline, CDR1 is ENHRY and CDR2 SYGVKD. CDR3 length equals 14 residues. The CDR3 loop reads CAIGDRTVRKGYTF. CDR3 bases: TGTGCCATCGGTGATCGGACAGTCCGGAAGGGCTACACCTTC.

This chain connects TRBV4-3 to TRBJ2-1, with TRBD2 matching 10 bases. The V gene's germline CDR1 is LGHNA and CDR2 YSLEER. Germline trimming cut 2 bases from V and 8 bases from J; bases unmatched to any gene: 12. CDR3 length equals 17 residues. As DNA, the CDR3 is TGCGCCAGCAGCCAAAGGTTTGCAGCGGGAGGGCCTCATGAGCAGTTCTTC. It encodes CASSQRFAAGGPHEQFF.

This clonotype was counted a few times. The chain carries TRBV10-3 and TRBJ2-1; D may be TRBD2 (6 bases). The germline V gene encodes CDR1 ENHRY and CDR2 SYGVKD. This CDR3 has 16 residues. Trimming took 0 bases from V and 5 from J, leaving 14 bases between them. This CDR3 reads CAISESSLAQNNEQFF. Written as DNA, the CDR3 is TGTGCCATCAGTGAGTCGAGCCTAGCGCAGAACAATGAGCAGTTCTTC.

For this clonotype: The junction shows a germline mismatch at one end, possibly a read error. This chain links TRBV28 with TRBJ2-7, with a tentative D call TRBD2 (6 bases). Germline CDR1 reads MDHEN; CDR2 reads SYDVKM. CDR3 size: 14 residues. The CDR3 is CASSPHSGTYGQYF. Written as DNA, the CDR3 is TGTGCCAGCAGTCCCCATAGCGGTACCTACGGGCAGTACTTC.

The CDR3 reads CASSLALSNQPQHF. As DNA, the CDR3 is TGTGCCAGCAGCTTAGCCCTTAGCAATCAGCCCCAGCATTTT. J is TRBJ1-5 and V is TRBV7-9; no reliable D call. Per germline, CDR1 SEHNR and CDR2 FQNEAQ (reference sequence). Trimming shortened V by 0 bases and J by 0 bases, and 3 bases separated the two germline ends. The CDR3 consists of 14 residues.

The V and J genes are TRBV27 and TRBJ1-4; 8 nucleotides agree with TRBD1. J was trimmed by 8 bases and V by 8 bases; bases with no gene match: 4. The CDR3 totals 12 residues. Germline CDR1 reads MNHEY; CDR2 reads SMNVEV (reference sequence). The CDR3 DNA sequence: TGTGCCAGCGGCAGGGGGCACGAAAAACTGTTTTTT. Encoded protein: CASGRGHEKLFF.

This clonotype was seen more than once but under ten times. This sequence joins TRBV7-2 and TRBJ2-7; no reliable D call. Trimming removed 0 bases at V and 0 bases at J, with 6 bases between. CDR3 length equals 14 residues. The germline CDR1 and CDR2 sequences are SGHTA and FQGNSA. For the CDR3, the DNA is TGTGCCAGCAGCTTAGCGTCCATCTCCTACGAGCAGTACTTC. Encoded protein: CASSLASISYEQYF.

This clonotype was observed many times. J is TRBJ2-5 and V is TRBV12-5; D gene unclear. The CDR3 extends over 12 amino acids. V was pared by 6 bases and J by 5 bases, with 10 bases between. Germline assignment: CDR1 LGHNT and CDR2 FRNRAP. Here the CDR3 DNA reads TGTGCTAGTGGGTCGGGCTGGGAGACCCAGTACTTC. Protein sequence: CASGSGWETQYF.

Details on this clonotype: A much more abundant neighbour one base away suggests this may be a read error. The chain has TRBV5-1 and TRBJ1-1; possible D gene TRBD1, 6 bases. Germline V gene lookup returns CDR1 SGHRS and CDR2 YFSETQ. The CDR3 spans 16 residues. Here the CDR3 reads CVSSLRAAGRGTEAFF. The CDR3 DNA follows: TGCGTCAGCAGCTTGCGTGCGGCGGGGAGGGGGACTGAAGCTTTCTTT.

This clonotype was counted between two and nine times. The rearrangement joins TRBV12-5 to TRBJ2-7; D is perhaps TRBD1 (6 bases). CDR1 and CDR2 (germline): LGHNT, FRNRAP. Trimming shortened V by 6 bases and J by 3 bases, and 9 bases separated the two germline ends. The CDR3 runs to 12 residues. The CDR3 sequence is CASGSDSYEQYF. The CDR3 bases are TGTGCTAGTGGCTCGGACAGCTACGAGCAGTACTTC.

This clonotype has ten or more counts. The chain has TRBV6-2 or TRBV6-3 and TRBJ2-5; D might be TRBD1 (5 bases). V lost 4 bases, J lost 5 bases, and 14 bases lay in between. Germline CDR1 is MNHEY and CDR2 is SVGEGT. The CDR3 sequence is 14 residues long. The CDR3 here is CASSSRVVRETQYF. As DNA, the CDR3 is TGTGCCAGCAGTTCCAGGGTTGTTCGGGAGACCCAGTACTTC.

This clonotype came up a few times. The J gene is TRBJ1-2, the V gene TRBV7-2; 8 bases fit TRBD1. Germline CDR1 and CDR2: SGHTA and FQGNSA. The CDR3 spans 17 residues. The junction had 24 bases not matched to a gene; V was cut back by 7 bases and J by 11 bases. CDR3 sequence (DNA): TGTGCCAGCACCCCCGGTGGGGGAGGACAGGGTCGATTCGGGTACACCTTC. It translates to CASTPGGGGQGRFGYTF.

The genes are TRBV20-1 and TRBJ2-3; 12 bases agree with TRBD2. Germline V gene lookup returns CDR1 DFQATT and CDR2 SNEGSKA (reference sequence). Unmatched junction bases numbered 9, after V lost 5 bases and J lost 6 bases. This CDR3 spans 15 amino acids. CDR3 loop: CSASSTSGSFDTQYF. CDR3 coding DNA: TGCAGTGCTTCATCGACTAGCGGGAGTTTTGATACGCAGTATTTT.

V gene TRBV11-2 combines with J gene TRBJ1-2, with D perhaps TRBD1 (6 bases). CDR3 length equals 13 residues. Trimming took 0 bases from V and 8 from J, leaving 10 bases between them. Germline V lookup: CDR1 SGHAT, CDR2 FQNNGV. CDR3 DNA sequence: TGTGCCAGCAGCTTAGATCTTGACAGGGGCTACACCTTC. As protein: CASSLDLDRGYTF.

This chain connects TRBV5-6 to TRBJ2-1; tentative D call: TRBD2 (6 bases). The end of the DNA fits TRBJ2-7 better, so the J call may be wrong. CDR3 size: 19 residues. Germline CDR1 and CDR2: SGHDT and YYEEEE. The CDR3 reads CASSLFSGVRDFEGNEQYF. In DNA form, the CDR3 reads TGTGCCAGCAGCTTGTTCTCGGGGGTCAGGGACTTTGAGGGCAATGAGCAGTACTTC.

The chain is built from TRBV3-1 and TRBJ2-1; 7 bases are a match to TRBD2. Germline V gene data show CDR1 as LGHDT and CDR2 as YNNKEL (reference sequence). With 0 bases clipped from V and 9 bases from J, the junction kept 11 bases outside the gene matches. The CDR3 extends over 16 amino acids. The CDR3: CASSQDERGGLLEQFF. DNA for the CDR3: TGTGCCAGCAGCCAAGATGAAAGGGGAGGGCTGCTTGAGCAGTTCTTC.

This clonotype was detected only a few times. The chain recombines TRBV5-1 with TRBJ2-5; no clear D. V gave up 0 bases and J gave up 0 bases, with 18 bases separating them. CDR1 and CDR2 from the germline V gene are SGHRS and YFSETQ. The CDR3 is 18 residues long. The CDR3 nucleotides read TGCGCCAGCAGCTTGGGTCAGACCTCCTTTGTATACCAAGAGACCCAGTACTTC. The encoded protein is CASSLGQTSFVYQETQYF.

Notes on this clonotype: The junction and the germline gene differ at one end; a read error may be behind it. The rearrangement links TRBV5-1 to TRBJ2-7; D may be TRBD2 (6 bases). The germline CDR1 and CDR2 sequences are SGHRS and YFSETQ. The CDR3 is 15 residues long. CDR3 sequence (DNA): TGCGCCGGCAGCTATGGACGGACCAGCGGGCACGAGCAGTACTTC. Translated: CAGSYGRTSGHEQYF. Full variable domain (rest looked up from reference TRBV5-1 and TRBJ2-7): KAGVTQTPRYLIKTRGQQVTLSCSPISGHRSVSWYQQTPGQGLQFLFEYFSETQRNKGNFPGRFSGRQFSNSRSEMNVSTLELGDSALYLCAGSYGRTSGHEQYFGPGTRLTVT.

Notes on this clonotype: A much larger clone differs from this one at a single base, so this may be a read error. This chain joins TRBV28 and TRBJ1-2; D not resolved. The length of the CDR3 is 15 residues. From germline, CDR1 is MDHEN and CDR2 SYDVKM. V gave up 2 bases and J gave up 4 bases, with 14 bases separating them. Here the CDR3 DNA reads TGTGCCAGCAGTTTAAGCGGCAGCCCTAGCTATGGCTACACCTTC. As protein: CASSLSGSPSYGYTF.

This chain links TRBV2 with TRBJ2-3; TRBD2 matches at 10 bases. The germline V gene has CDR1 SNHLY and CDR2 FYNNEI. This CDR3 is built from 16 residues. After removal of 3 bases from V and 7 bases from J, the junction contained 10 bases not matched to a gene. CDR3 nucleotides: TGTGCCAGCAGTGAGAAGGCTAGCGGGAGTGGGAATACGCAGTATTTT. Translating gives CASSEKASGSGNTQYF.

This clonotype came up a few times. The rearrangement joins TRBV2 to TRBJ1-4; D not certain. CDR1 and CDR2 from the germline V gene are SNHLY and FYNNEI. V was pared by 0 bases and J by 8 bases, with 7 bases between. This CDR3 region has 13 residues. This chain's CDR3 is CASSEADREKLFF. The CDR3 DNA is TGTGCCAGCAGTGAAGCTGACCGGGAAAAACTGTTTTTT. Filled out from reference TRBV2 and TRBJ1-4, the complete variable domain reads EPEVTQTPSHQVTQMGQEVILRCVPISNHLYFYWYRQILGQKVEFLVSFYNNEISEKSEIFDDQFSVERPDGSNFTLKIRSTKLEDSAMYFCASSEADREKLFFGSGTQLSVL.

The V and J genes are TRBV25-1 and TRBJ2-7, with unresolved D. V was shortened by 3 bases and J by 2 bases, with 11 bases between the two germline ends. CDR3 length equals 14 residues. Looked up from germline, CDR1 is MGHDK and CDR2 is SYGVNS. The CDR3 region has the DNA TGTGCCAGCAGTGATTGGGGTGGAGCCTACGAGCAGTACTTC. Protein product: CASSDWGGAYEQYF.